The sequence of this TCR beta chain was determined in a study of Graves' ophthalmopathy and Graves' hyperthyroidism. The V and J ends lost 7 bases and 0 bases, in that order; junction bases with no gene match: 5. Germline-derived CDR1 and CDR2 are SEHNR and FQNEAQ (reference sequence). This CDR3 contains 14 residues. Amplified TCR beta CDR3 regions were obtained using RNA transcripts as template. An initial RT-PCR round employing HTBI primers preceded a second-round multiplex PCR. TCRdb processed the multiplex PCR reads anew with MiXCR; each CDR3 protein has one entry. The sample shows around 660,000 distinct CDR3 sequences, roughly 41% of them seen only once.

This TCR came from an adult man with Graves' ophthalmopathy. The sample comprised peripheral blood. The J gene is TRBJ1-1, the V gene TRBV7-9, with 7 positions matching TRBD1. This CDR3 is CASNRDRVNTEAFF. The CDR3 DNA reads as TGTGCCAGCAATCGTGACAGGGTGAACACTGAAGCTTTCTTT.